The rows below give T cell receptor beta chains drawn from one sample of a study of shared clonotypes between healthy human individuals. This table comes from immunoSEQ multiplex PCR, and its TCRdb copy is limited to in-frame clones, with some not included. The sample lists about 2.2 million clones, about 92% seen once, with roughly 1.8% in the top ten. The sequenced material came from naive CD8+ T cells from PBMCs. The receptors here all came from a young man in good health. Some clones in this sample may be carry-over from other donors' samples. The CDR3 runs from the conserved cysteine through the conserved F or W. The order of the fields is D gene, J gene, clone size, V gene, CDR3 protein, CDR3 DNA. The D gene is left open where the match is weak. Some rows mark clone size as missing; the rest say once, few, many or name a class of expanded clone.

d_call: NA
j_call: TRBJ2-7
clone_size: NA
v_call: TRBV7-9
cdr3_aa: CASSSGGAEQYF
cdr3_nt: TGTGCCAGCAGCTCAGGAGGGGCCGAGCAGTACTTC

d_call: TRBD1
j_call: TRBJ1-2
clone_size: NA
v_call: TRBV7-9
cdr3_aa: CASSPGTVYGYTF
cdr3_nt: TGTGCCAGCAGCCCTGGGACAGTCTATGGCTACACCTTC

d_call: TRBD1
j_call: TRBJ2-5
clone_size: NA
v_call: TRBV19
cdr3_aa: CASRETPGQGPEETQYF
cdr3_nt: TGTGCCAGTAGAGAGACCCCGGGACAGGGCCCGGAAGAGACCCAGTACTTC

d_call: NA
j_call: TRBJ2-7
clone_size: NA
v_call: TRBV7-9
cdr3_aa: CASSPSSPTGRDRHEQYF
cdr3_nt: TGTGCCAGCAGCCCCTCCTCCCCGACAGGGCGGGATAGGCACGAGCAGTACTTC

d_call: NA
j_call: TRBJ1-5
clone_size: NA
v_call: TRBV6-5
cdr3_aa: CASSLNRGNQPQHF
cdr3_nt: TGTGCCAGCAGTCTTAACCGGGGCAATCAGCCCCAGCATTTT

d_call: NA
j_call: TRBJ2-7
clone_size: NA
v_call: TRBV7-9
cdr3_aa: CASSLDVARGGEQYF
cdr3_nt: TGTGCCAGCAGCTTAGACGTAGCCAGGGGCGGCGAGCAGTACTTC

d_call: NA
j_call: TRBJ1-2
clone_size: NA
v_call: TRBV15
cdr3_aa: CATSSGQIYGYTF
cdr3_nt: TGTGCCACCAGCAGCGGACAGATCTATGGCTACACCTTC

d_call: TRBD2
j_call: TRBJ2-1
clone_size: once
v_call: TRBV4-3
cdr3_aa: CASSQGLAGDRFF
cdr3_nt: TGCGCCAGCAGCCAAGGACTAGCGGGAGACCGGTTCTTC

d_call: NA
j_call: TRBJ2-7
clone_size: NA
v_call: TRBV7-2
cdr3_aa: CASSPRNYGYEQYF
cdr3_nt: TGTGCCAGCAGCCCCAGGAACTACGGCTACGAGCAGTACTTC

d_call: NA
j_call: TRBJ2-2
clone_size: NA
v_call: TRBV21-1
cdr3_aa: CASSRAPDTGELFF
cdr3_nt: TGTGCCAGCAGCCGGGCACCGGACACCGGGGAGCTGTTTTTT

d_call: NA
j_call: TRBJ1-1
clone_size: once
v_call: TRBV5-1
cdr3_aa: CASSLTTATEAFF
cdr3_nt: TGCGCCAGCAGCTTGACGACAGCCACTGAAGCTTTCTTT

d_call: TRBD2
j_call: TRBJ2-3
clone_size: NA
v_call: TRBV7-9
cdr3_aa: CASSHREGQRADTQYF
cdr3_nt: TGTGCCAGCAGCCACCGGGAGGGCCAAAGGGCAGATACGCAGTATTTT

d_call: NA
j_call: TRBJ1-2
clone_size: NA
v_call: TRBV5-5
cdr3_aa: CASSLRDPTYTF
cdr3_nt: TGTGCCAGCAGCCTCAGGGACCCGACATACACCTTC

d_call: NA
j_call: TRBJ1-1
clone_size: once
v_call: TRBV5-8
cdr3_aa: CASTRGSNTEAFF
cdr3_nt: TGTGCCAGCACCCGGGGGTCGAACACTGAAGCTTTCTTT

d_call: NA
j_call: TRBJ2-7
clone_size: NA
v_call: TRBV28
cdr3_aa: CASSPRATGTYEQYF
cdr3_nt: TGTGCCAGCAGCCCACGGGCTACGGGGACCTACGAGCAGTACTTC